Reported below is one TCR beta chain. This clonotype occurred a few times. Within one base of it there is no much larger clone, and no base qualities were kept. This entry is derived from a study of T cells after yellow fever vaccination (dated by TCRdb to the late 2010s). Broadly, across the study: Libraries from fractions with low cell numbers were prepared with the SMART-Seq v4 Ultra Low Input RNA kit. Blood was collected at multiple timepoints before and after primary and secondary immunization, and bulk PBMC replicates and cell subsets were isolated. Two healthy male donors, one aged 18 to 30 and one aged 30 to 40 years, were included in the cohort. To follow T-cell clones before and after primary and booster YFV17D yellow fever vaccination, bulk TCR alpha and beta repertoires were sequenced over time.

TCR cDNA was synthesized by 5'RACE template switching, which introduced a universal primer site and unique molecular identifiers. Priming for cDNA synthesis came from both the TCR alpha and TCR beta constant segments. Two PCR steps were used to amplify libraries, with sample barcodes and sequencing adapters being added in the second step. Sequencing of libraries was performed on Illumina HiSeq 2500 (2x100 bp) or NovaSeq (2x150 bp). The paper's data handling went like this. Demultiplexing of reads and collapsing into UMI consensus sequences were performed with MIGEC, and V(D)J alignment was carried out with MiXCR. Clonotypes responding to the vaccine were identified with edgeR on replicate PBMC samples, with the criteria of FDR below 0.01 and a log2 fold change above 5 up to day 15. Each bulk clonotype was labeled CD4 or CD8 based on which sequenced repertoire, CD4 or CD8, contained the clonotype at higher abundance. A clonotype counted as NS4B-specific if enriched at least 10-fold in dextramer-positive versus dextramer-negative fractions, with CD4-biased clonotypes left out. TCRdb trimmed the raw reads at Q25, called clones with MiXCR and kept productive beta chains. Entries are consolidated by CDR3 protein sequence, retaining the most common genes and DNA. These V and J calls derive from TCRdb rather than the authors' analysis. The sample profile shows around 88,000 distinct CDR3 sequences; about an eighth of them were found once. The top ten clonotypes cover about 26% of the sample.

The intended sense of this specimen's treatment or condition label: live attenuated yellow fever vaccine strain. PBMCs were isolated from peripheral blood using a standard Ficoll-Paque protocol. Epitope-specific CD8 T cells were sorted using a dextramer loaded with the yellow fever NS4B epitope peptide, with anti-CD3 and anti-CD8 staining. TriZol was used to extract RNA from bulk PBMCs, from CD4 and CD8 fractions, and from dextramer-positive and dextramer-negative fractions. CDR1 and CDR2 were assigned from the germline V gene (reference sequence) as SGHKS and YYEKEE. The CDR3 measures 14 amino acids from cysteine to phenylalanine. The read is trimmed to its CDR3 DNA, 42 bases read in frame from base 1. Cut back by 4 bases and 4 bases, the V and J ends lie 12 bases apart. Study-wide findings and limitations: The study included only two donors, which limits how far the findings can be generalized. The secondary T-cell response was weaker than the primary response but faster, peaking on day 5 instead of day 15. A small share of clonotypes occurred in both CD4 and CD8 compartments, likely arising from convergent recombination. After the booster, most clones that had expanded after primary vaccination were detected again (over 95% of CD4 and roughly 86% of CD8), suggesting broad maintenance of memory. Because abundant contaminating clonotypes from the bulk population could be contained in FACS-sorted repertoires, computational filtering was required.

The sequence links TRBV5-5 to TRBJ2-1; D gene: possibly TRBD1, on 5 matching bases. The sequence came from a man between 18 and 35 years old who received the YFV17D yellow fever vaccine. The sequencing used CD8+ T cells not binding an NS4B(214-222) dextramer, sorted from PBMCs, collected roughly 23 days after the first yellow fever vaccination. Taken with the paper, the label for cell subset or site translates to: NS4B epitope dextramer-negative CD8 T cells. The DNA is TGTGCCAGCAGCGAGAAGACAGCATACAATGAGCAGTTCTTC. Its translation is CASSEKTAYNEQFF. Here the CDR3 is joined to the reference TRBV5-5 and TRBJ2-1 genes, and the full variable domain is: DAGVTQSPTHLIKTRGQQVTLRCSPISGHKSVSWYQQVLGQGPQFIFQYYEKEERGRGNFPDRFSARQFPNYSSELNVNALLLGDSALYLCASSEKTAYNEQFFGPGTRLTVL.